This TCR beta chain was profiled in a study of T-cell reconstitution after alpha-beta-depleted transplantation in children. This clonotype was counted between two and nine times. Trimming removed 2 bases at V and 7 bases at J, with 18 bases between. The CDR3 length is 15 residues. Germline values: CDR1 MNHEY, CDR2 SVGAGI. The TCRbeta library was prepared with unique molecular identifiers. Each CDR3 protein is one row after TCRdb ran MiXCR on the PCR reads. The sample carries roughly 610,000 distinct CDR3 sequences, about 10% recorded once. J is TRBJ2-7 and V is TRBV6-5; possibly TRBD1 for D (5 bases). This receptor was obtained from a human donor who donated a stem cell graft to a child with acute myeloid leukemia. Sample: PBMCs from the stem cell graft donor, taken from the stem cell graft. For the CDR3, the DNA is TGTGCCAGCAGTTACCGACAGTCCACGTCTGGGGAGCAGTACTTC. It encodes CASSYRQSTSGEQYF.